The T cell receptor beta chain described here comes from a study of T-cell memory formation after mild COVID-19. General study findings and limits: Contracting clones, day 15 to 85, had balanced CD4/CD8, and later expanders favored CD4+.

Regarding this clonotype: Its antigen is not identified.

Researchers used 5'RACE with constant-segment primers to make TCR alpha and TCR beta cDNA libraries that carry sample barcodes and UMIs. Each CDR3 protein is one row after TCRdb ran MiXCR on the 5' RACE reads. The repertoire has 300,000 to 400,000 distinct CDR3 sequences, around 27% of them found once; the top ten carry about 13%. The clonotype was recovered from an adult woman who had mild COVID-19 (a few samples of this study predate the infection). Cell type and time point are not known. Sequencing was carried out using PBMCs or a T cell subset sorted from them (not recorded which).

The CDR3 sequence: CASSLAGTGGHHTIYF. The DNA of the CDR3 is TGTGCCAGCAGCTTGGCGGGGACAGGGGGCCATCACACCATATATTTT. The V call is TRBV5-5, the J call TRBJ1-3, with 12 nucleotides matching TRBD1. Germline V gene lookup returns CDR1 SGHKS and CDR2 YYEKEE (reference sequence). The CDR3 extends over 16 amino acids. Trimming removed 0 bases from V and 8 bases from J; junction bases left unmatched: 6. Full variable domain (remainder filled in from reference TRBV5-5 and TRBJ1-3): DAGVTQSPTHLIKTRGQQVTLRCSPISGHKSVSWYQQVLGQGPQFIFQYYEKEERGRGNFPDRFSARQFPNYSSELNVNALLLGDSALYLCASSLAGTGGHHTIYFGEGSWLTVV.